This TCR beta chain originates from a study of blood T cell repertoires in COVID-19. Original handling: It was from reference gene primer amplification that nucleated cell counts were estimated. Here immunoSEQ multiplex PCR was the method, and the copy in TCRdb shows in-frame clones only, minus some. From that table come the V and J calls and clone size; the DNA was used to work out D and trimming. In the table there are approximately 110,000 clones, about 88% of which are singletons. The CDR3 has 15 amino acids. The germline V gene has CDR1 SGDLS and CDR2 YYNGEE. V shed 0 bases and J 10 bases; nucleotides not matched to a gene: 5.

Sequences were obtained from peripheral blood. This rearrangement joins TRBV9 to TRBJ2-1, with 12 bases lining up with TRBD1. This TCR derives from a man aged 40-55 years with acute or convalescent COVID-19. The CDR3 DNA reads TGTGCCAGCAGCGTAGCTGGGACAGGGGGCAAGGAGCAGTTCTTC. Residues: CASSVAGTGGKEQFF.